This T cell receptor beta chain was obtained from a study of blood T cell repertoires in COVID-19. Study background: The United States, Italy and Spain supplied acute and convalescent COVID-19 samples. Nucleic acid was either cDNA or gDNA, and it came from T cells, B-cell-depleted T cells, or PBMCs.

The V segment lost 2 bases and the J segment 7 bases; nucleotides outside the gene matches: 12. The germline V gene has CDR1 SGDLS and CDR2 YYNGEE. The CDR3 extends over 18 amino acids. Produced via immunoSEQ multiplex PCR; TCRdb's table is partial and in-frame only. The table includes roughly 100,000 clones, 70% to 90% detected once. The source material was peripheral blood. The clonotype comes from a man between 45 and 60 years old with active COVID-19. J is TRBJ2-2 and V is TRBV9, with 12 bases lining up with TRBD1. CDR3 sequence: CASSVQWGQGARDGELFF. CDR3 DNA sequence: TGTGCCAGCAGCGTGCAGTGGGGACAGGGGGCTAGGGACGGGGAGCTGTTTTTT.